This is a list of T cell receptor beta chains from one sample in a study of OX40 agonist ivuxolimab in advanced cancers. The repertoire was sequenced with immunoSEQ multiplex PCR; TCRdb's copy has only in-frame clones and lacks some. The table has 60,000 to 80,000 clones, 70% to 80% seen once. The sample consisted of CD4+ or CD8+ T cells sorted from blood, taken in a trial of the OX40 agonist ivuxolimab. The receptor set was obtained from an adult with an advanced solid tumor such as melanoma, head and neck, liver or kidney cancer. The CDR3 runs from the conserved cysteine through the conserved F or W. Each record gives: V gene, D gene, clone size, J gene, CDR3 protein, CDR3 DNA. A D gene is named only where the DNA matches it firmly. Clone size appears in some rows only: once, few, many, or a class for an expanded clone.

>TRBV28|TRBD1|-|TRBJ1-1
CASSPSDREVTEAFF
TGTGCCAGCAGTCCCTCGGACAGGGAGGTAACTGAAGCTTTCTTT
>TRBV9|TRBD1|-|TRBJ2-5
CASSARQGGIETQYF
TGTGCCAGCAGCGCCCGACAGGGGGGTATCGAGACCCAGTACTTC
>TRBV4-3|-|-|TRBJ1-4
CASSKRATNEKLFF
TGCGCCAGCAGCAAGCGAGCAACTAATGAAAAACTGTTTTTT
>TRBV7-9|TRBD1|-|TRBJ1-4
CASSPTQGGANEKLFF
TGTGCCAGCAGCCCCACGCAGGGGGGAGCTAATGAAAAACTGTTTTTT
>TRBV9|-|-|TRBJ2-5
CASSVGFAGETQYF
TGTGCCAGCAGCGTAGGGTTTGCGGGGGAGACCCAGTACTTC
>TRBV27|-|-|TRBJ2-7
CASSLRVRLHEQYF
TGTGCCAGCAGTTTACGGGTGAGGTTACACGAGCAGTACTTC
>TRBV4-1|-|-|TRBJ2-3
CASSQMGGTDTQYF
TGCGCCAGCAGCCAAATGGGGGGCACAGATACGCAGTATTTT
>TRBV25-1|-|-|TRBJ2-7
CASSESTQTHEQYF
TGTGCCAGCAGCGAATCAACACAGACACACGAGCAGTACTTC
>TRBV19|TRBD1|few|TRBJ2-3
CASSINQGVRDTQYF
TGTGCCAGTAGTATAAACCAGGGGGTAAGGGATACGCAGTATTTT
>TRBV7-9|-|-|TRBJ1-4
CASSRPQEAPGVGEKLFF
TGTGCCAGCAGCCGTCCACAGGAGGCGCCGGGGGTAGGAGAAAAACTGTTTTTT
>TRBV7-9|TRBD1|-|TRBJ1-1
CASSTRTGENTEAFF
TGTGCCAGCAGCACACGGACAGGGGAAAACACTGAAGCTTTCTTT